One sample yielded the 5 T cell receptor beta chains listed below, sequenced in a study of glioma-infiltrating T cells. TCR alpha and beta CDR3 regions were amplified from RNA using iRepertoire nested multiplex PCR. TCRdb reprocessed the multiplex PCR reads via MiXCR and lists one record per CDR3 protein. The table lists tens of thousands of distinct CDR3 sequences, roughly 37% of them singletons. Sequencing used glioma tissue, nonneoplastic brain tissue, or PBMCs (not recorded which). The source is a human donor with low-grade glioma or glioblastoma, undergoing nonglioma brain surgery, or in good health (not recorded which).

This clonotype appeared many times. CDR3 region: CASSPRDRRASTDTQYF. The DNA for the CDR3 is TGTGCCAGCAGCCCTAGGGACAGACGGGCTAGCACAGATACGCAGTATTTT. The V gene is TRBV6-1, the J gene TRBJ2-3, with TRBD1 matching 7 bases. Per germline, CDR1 MNHNS and CDR2 SASEGT. CDR3 size: 17 residues. V shed 6 bases and J 0 bases; nucleotides not matched to a gene: 12.

About this clonotype: A read error may be the cause here, since a much bigger clone is one base away. This chain uses TRBV18 with TRBJ2-7; D gene unclear. The CDR3 is 11 amino acids. Germline lookup yields CDR1 KGHSH and CDR2 LQKENI. The CDR3 sequence: CASGSSYEHYF. The CDR3 nucleotides are TGTGCCAGCGGAAGCTCCTACGAGCACTACTTC.

This clonotype occurred many times. This chain joins TRBV7-6 and TRBJ2-7; 7 bases match TRBD1. Unmatched junction bases numbered 3, after V lost 3 bases and J lost 4 bases. The length of the CDR3 is 13 residues. Per the germline V gene, CDR1 is SGHVS and CDR2 is FNYEAQ. CDR3 sequence (DNA): TGTGCCAGCAGCTTTGCAGGGGGTTACGAGCAGTACTTC. Translated: CASSFAGGYEQYF.

Regarding this clonotype: This could be a read error, since a much larger clone is one nucleotide away. V usage is TRBV6-5 and J usage is TRBJ2-3; D call uncertain. The CDR3 consists of 14 residues. Germline V gene lookup returns CDR1 MNHEY and CDR2 SVGAGI. CDR3 nucleotide sequence: TGTGCCAGCAGTTACTCTCAGAGCACAAATACGCAGTATTTT. Encoded protein: CASSYSQSTNTQYF.

This clonotype occurred many times. The chain uses TRBV5-4 and TRBJ2-5; 12 bases match TRBD2. The V and J ends lost 6 bases and 5 bases, in that order; junction bases with no gene match: 11. The CDR3 totals 16 residues. Germline CDR1 SGHNT, CDR2 YYREEE (reference sequence). The CDR3 region has the DNA TGTGCCAGCAACCCGACTAGCGGGGGCCCCGGGGAGACCCAGTACTTC. Its protein is CASNPTSGGPGETQYF.